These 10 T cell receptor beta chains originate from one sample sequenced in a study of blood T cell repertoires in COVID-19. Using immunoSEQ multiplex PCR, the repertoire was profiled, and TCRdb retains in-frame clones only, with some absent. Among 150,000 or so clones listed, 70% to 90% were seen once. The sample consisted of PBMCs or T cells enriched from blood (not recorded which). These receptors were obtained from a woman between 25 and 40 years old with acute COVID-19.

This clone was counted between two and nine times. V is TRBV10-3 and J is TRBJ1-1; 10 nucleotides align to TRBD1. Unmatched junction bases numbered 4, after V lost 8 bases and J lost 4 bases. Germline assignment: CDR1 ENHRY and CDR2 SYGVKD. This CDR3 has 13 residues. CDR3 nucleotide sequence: TGTGCCATCCGAGACAGGGGGCTCACTGAAGCTTTCTTT. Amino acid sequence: CAIRDRGLTEAFF.

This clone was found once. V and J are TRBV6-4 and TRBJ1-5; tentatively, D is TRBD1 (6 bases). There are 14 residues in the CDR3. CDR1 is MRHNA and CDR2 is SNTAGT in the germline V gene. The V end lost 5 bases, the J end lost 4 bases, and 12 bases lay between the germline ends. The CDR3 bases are TGTGCCAGCAGTCCGACAGGAGATAATCAGCCCCAGCATTTT. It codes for CASSPTGDNQPQHF.

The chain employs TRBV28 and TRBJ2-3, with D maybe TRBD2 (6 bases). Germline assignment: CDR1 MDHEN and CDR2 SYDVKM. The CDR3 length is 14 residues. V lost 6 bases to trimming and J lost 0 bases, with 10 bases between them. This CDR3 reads CASSPSGSTDTQYF. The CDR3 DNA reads TGTGCCAGCAGCCCAAGCGGGAGCACAGATACGCAGTATTTT. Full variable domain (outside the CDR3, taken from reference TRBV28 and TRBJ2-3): DVKVTQSSRYLVKRTGEKVFLECVQDMDHENMFWYRQDPGLGLRLIYFSYDVKMKEKGDIPEGYSVSREKKERFSLILESASTNQTSMYLCASSPSGSTDTQYFGPGTRLTVL.

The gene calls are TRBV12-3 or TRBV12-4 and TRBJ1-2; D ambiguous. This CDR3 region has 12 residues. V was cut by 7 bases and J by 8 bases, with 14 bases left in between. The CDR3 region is CASTREDWGYTF. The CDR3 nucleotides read TGTGCCAGCACAAGGGAGGACTGGGGCTACACCTTC.

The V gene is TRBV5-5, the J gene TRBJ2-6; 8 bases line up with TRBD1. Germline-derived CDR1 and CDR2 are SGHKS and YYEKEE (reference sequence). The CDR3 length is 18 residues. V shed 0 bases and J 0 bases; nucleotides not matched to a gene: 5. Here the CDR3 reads CASSLGGTGFSGANVLTF. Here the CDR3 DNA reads TGTGCCAGCAGCTTGGGCGGGACAGGTTTCTCTGGGGCCAACGTCCTGACTTTC.

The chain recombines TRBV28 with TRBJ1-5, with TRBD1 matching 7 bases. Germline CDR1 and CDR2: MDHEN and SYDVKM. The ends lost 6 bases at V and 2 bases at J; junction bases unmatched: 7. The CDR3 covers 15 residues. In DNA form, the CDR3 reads TGTGCCAGCAGCCCGACAGGGAACGGCAATCAGCCCCAGCATTTT. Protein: CASSPTGNGNQPQHF.

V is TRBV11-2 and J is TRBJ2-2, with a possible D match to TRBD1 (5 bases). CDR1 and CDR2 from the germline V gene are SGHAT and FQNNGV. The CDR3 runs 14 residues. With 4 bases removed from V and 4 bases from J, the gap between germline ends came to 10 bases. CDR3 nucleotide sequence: TGTGCCAGCAGCTCTCAGGGTCCCACCGGGGAGCTGTTTTTT. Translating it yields CASSSQGPTGELFF.

For the CDR3, the DNA is TGTGCCAGCAGCTTAGCTATCGGAGGGGAAAAACTGTTTTTT. Translating it yields CASSLAIGGEKLFF. The chain couples TRBV7-9 to TRBJ1-4; D unclear. CDR1 and CDR2 from the germline V gene are SEHNR and FQNEAQ (reference sequence). The CDR3 runs to 14 residues. The V gene lost 0 bases and the J gene lost 8 bases, with 10 bases spanning the gap. Supplemented by reference TRBV7-9 and TRBJ1-4, the full variable domain reads DTGVSQNPRHKITKRGQNVTFRCDPISEHNRLYWYRQTLGQGPEFLTYFQNEAQLEKSRLLSDRFSAERPKGSFSTLEIQRTEQGDSAMYLCASSLAIGGEKLFFGSGTQLSVL.

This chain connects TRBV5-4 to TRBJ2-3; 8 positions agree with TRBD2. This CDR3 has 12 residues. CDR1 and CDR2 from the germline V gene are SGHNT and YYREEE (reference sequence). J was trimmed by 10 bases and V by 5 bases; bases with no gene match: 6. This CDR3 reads CASRPLAGSQYF. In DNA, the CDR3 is TGTGCCAGCAGGCCTCTAGCGGGCTCGCAGTATTTT.

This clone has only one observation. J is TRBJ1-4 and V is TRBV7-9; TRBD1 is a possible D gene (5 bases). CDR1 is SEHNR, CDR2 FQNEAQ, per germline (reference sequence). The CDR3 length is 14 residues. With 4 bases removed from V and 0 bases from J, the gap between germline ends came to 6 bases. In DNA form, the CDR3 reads TGTGCCAGCAGCTGGGGCGCAACTAATGAAAAACTGTTTTTT. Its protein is CASSWGATNEKLFF.